This TCR beta chain was found in a study of blood T cells in healthy people across ages. Turning to this clonotype: Its antigen remains unknown.

Study-wide results and caveats: Estimated diversity that came from one million T cells was considered an underestimate. It was not possible, with unsorted PBMCs, to conclusively compare naive and antigen-experienced cells.

The authors ran a second PCR of about 6 to 11 cycles using a sample-barcoded 5' primer and a J-beta primer mix. TCRdb reprocessed the 5' RACE reads with MiXCR, giving one entry per CDR3 protein. In the table there are hundreds of thousands of distinct CDR3 sequences, around 21% of which are singletons. The length of the CDR3 is 11 residues. Trimming stripped 2 bases from V and 9 bases from J, with 5 bases between. The sequence was obtained from a man between 70 and 80 years old in good health. The specimen sequenced was blood. The V gene is TRBV12-3 or TRBV12-4, the J gene TRBJ2-1; D not resolved. This CDR3 reads CASSLRFEQFF. As DNA, the CDR3 is TGTGCCAGCAGTTTAAGGTTTGAGCAGTTCTTC.